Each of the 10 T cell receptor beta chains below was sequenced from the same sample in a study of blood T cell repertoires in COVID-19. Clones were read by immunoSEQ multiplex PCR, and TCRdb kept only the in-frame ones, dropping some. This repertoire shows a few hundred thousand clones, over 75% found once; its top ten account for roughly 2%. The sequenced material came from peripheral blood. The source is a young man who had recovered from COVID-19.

The CDR3 DNA reads TGTGCCAGCAGCTTAAGTAGGGGGCCCACAGATACGCAGTATTTT. Protein sequence: CASSLSRGPTDTQYF. V gene TRBV7-7 combines with J gene TRBJ2-3, with 7 bases aligning to TRBD1. CDR3 length: 15 residues. Unmatched junction bases numbered 4, after V lost 2 bases and J lost 2 bases. CDR1 and CDR2 from the germline V gene are SSHAT and FNYEAQ (reference sequence).

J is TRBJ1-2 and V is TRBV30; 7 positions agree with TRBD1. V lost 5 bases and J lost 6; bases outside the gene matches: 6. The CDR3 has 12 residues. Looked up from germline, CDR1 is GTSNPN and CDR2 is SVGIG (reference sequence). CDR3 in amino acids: CAWVRQGHGYTF. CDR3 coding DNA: TGTGCCTGGGTGAGACAGGGCCATGGCTACACCTTC.

The chain's CDR3 is CASSSDSFSGNTIYF. As DNA, the CDR3 is TGCGCCAGCAGTTCCGACAGCTTTTCTGGAAACACCATATATTTT. The V gene is TRBV5-1, the J gene TRBJ1-3, with D possibly matching TRBD1 (5 bases). This CDR3 has 15 residues. V lost 5 bases and J 1 base, leaving 13 bases between the germline ends. CDR1 and CDR2 from the germline V gene are SGHRS and YFSETQ.

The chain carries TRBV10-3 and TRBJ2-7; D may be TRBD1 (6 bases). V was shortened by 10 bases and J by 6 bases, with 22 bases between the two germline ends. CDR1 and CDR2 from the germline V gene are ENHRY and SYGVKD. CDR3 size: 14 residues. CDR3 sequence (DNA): TGTGCCACCCAACCTAACAGGGAAACTAGCGAGCAGTACGTC. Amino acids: CATQPNRETSEQYV.

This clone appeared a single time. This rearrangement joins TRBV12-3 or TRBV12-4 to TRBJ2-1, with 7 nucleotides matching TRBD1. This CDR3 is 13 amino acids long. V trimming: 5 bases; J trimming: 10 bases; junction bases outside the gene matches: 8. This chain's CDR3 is CASSHGRGREQFF. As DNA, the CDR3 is TGTGCCAGCAGTCACGGTAGGGGGCGGGAGCAGTTCTTC.

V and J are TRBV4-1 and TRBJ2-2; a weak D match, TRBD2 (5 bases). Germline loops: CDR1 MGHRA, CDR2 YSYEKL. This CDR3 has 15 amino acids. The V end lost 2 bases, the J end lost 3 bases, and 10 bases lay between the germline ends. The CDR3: CASSQTTRDTGELFF. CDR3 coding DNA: TGCGCCAGCAGCCAAACAACTAGGGACACCGGGGAGCTGTTTTTT.

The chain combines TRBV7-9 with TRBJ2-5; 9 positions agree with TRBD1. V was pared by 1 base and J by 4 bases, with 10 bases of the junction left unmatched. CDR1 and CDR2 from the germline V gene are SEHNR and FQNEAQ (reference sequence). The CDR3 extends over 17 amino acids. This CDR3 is CASSLVWTGAVGETQYF. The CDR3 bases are TGTGCCAGCAGCTTAGTGTGGACAGGGGCGGTTGGAGAGACCCAGTACTTC. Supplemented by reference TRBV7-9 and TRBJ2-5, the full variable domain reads DTGVSQNPRHKITKRGQNVTFRCDPISEHNRLYWYRQTLGQGPEFLTYFQNEAQLEKSRLLSDRFSAERPKGSFSTLEIQRTEQGDSAMYLCASSLVWTGAVGETQYFGPGTRLLVL.

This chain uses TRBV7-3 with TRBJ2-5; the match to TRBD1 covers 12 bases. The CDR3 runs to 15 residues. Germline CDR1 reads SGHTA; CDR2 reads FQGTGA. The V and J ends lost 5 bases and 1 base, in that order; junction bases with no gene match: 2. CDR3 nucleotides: TGTGCCAGCAGCCGGGACAGGGGGCGCCAAGAGACCCAGTACTTC. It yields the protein CASSRDRGRQETQYF.

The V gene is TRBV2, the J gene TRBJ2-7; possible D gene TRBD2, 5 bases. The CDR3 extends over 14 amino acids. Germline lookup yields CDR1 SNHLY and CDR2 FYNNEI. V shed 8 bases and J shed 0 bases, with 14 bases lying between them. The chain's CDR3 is CASLGRETSYEQYV. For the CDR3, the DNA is TGTGCCAGCCTCGGTCGGGAAACCTCCTACGAGCAGTACGTC.

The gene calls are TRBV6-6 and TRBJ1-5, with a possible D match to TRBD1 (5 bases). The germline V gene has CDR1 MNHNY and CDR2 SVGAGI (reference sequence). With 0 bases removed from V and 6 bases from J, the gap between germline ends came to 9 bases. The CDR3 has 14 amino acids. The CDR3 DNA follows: TGTGCCAGCAGTTACTCAGGGGCAGGTCAGCCCCAGCATTTT. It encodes CASSYSGAGQPQHF.